This TCR beta chain was retrieved from a study of technical replicates of blood from a handful of donors. CDR3 length equals 15 residues. The V and J ends lost 7 bases and 4 bases respectively, with 17 bases between them. Germline-derived CDR1 and CDR2 are SGHTA and FQGNSA. Only in-frame clones appear in the TCRdb table, and some are missing; sequencing was by immunoSEQ multiplex PCR. The table includes 55,000 to 75,000 clones, approximately 92% detected once. Sequences were obtained from PBMCs. V and J are TRBV7-2 and TRBJ1-5; D may be TRBD1 (6 bases). The sequence came from a human donor in good health. Some clones in this sample may be carry-over from other donors' samples. CDR3 amino acids: CASTLLGQPNQPQHF. CDR3 DNA: TGTGCCAGCACCCTGCTAGGACAGCCAAATCAGCCCCAGCATTTT.